This T cell receptor beta chain comes out of a study of lymphopenia after photon versus proton radiotherapy. Points from the study as a whole: Relative stability marked proton patients; photon patients lost diversity and naive cells. After the lymphocyte nadir, photon-treated repertoires showed oligoclonal expansion, especially of CD8+ Temra cells.

Germline CDR1 is LNHDA and CDR2 is SQIVND (reference sequence). The CDR3 totals 16 residues. V shed 9 bases, J shed 7 bases, and the junction held 18 bases outside the gene matches. In the case of this clone: Its antigen remains unidentified.

TCRdb's copy holds only in-frame clones and misses some; the assay was immunoSEQ multiplex PCR. Among roughly 26,000 clones listed, about four fifths were seen once. V usage is TRBV19 and J usage is TRBJ1-1; 9 positions agree with TRBD1. Sample: peripheral blood, taken from a patient treated with photon-based radiotherapy. This TCR derives from a man between 40 and 49 years old with gastric cancer. This CDR3 is CASQTPGQGGLGEAFF. The CDR3 DNA reads TGTGCCAGCCAAACCCCGGGACAGGGAGGGTTGGGTGAAGCTTTCTTT.